This T cell receptor (beta chain) came from a study of blood T cell repertoires in COVID-19. About the study: Samples came from the United States, Italy and Spain, spanning acute and convalescent COVID-19. Sources were T cells, B-cell-depleted T cells, or PBMCs; the material itself was cDNA or gDNA.

Per germline, CDR1 SGHAT and CDR2 FQNNGV. Trimming took 0 bases from V and 4 from J, leaving 12 bases between them. CDR3 size: 15 residues. This clone has a handful of counts. In the authors' methods: Reference gene primers were amplified, and this amplification served to estimate nucleated cell counts. The assay was immunoSEQ multiplex PCR, and TCRdb's table has in-frame clones only and misses some. V and J calls and clone size are copied from that table; D and trimming were computed from the DNA. Of about 120,000 clones in the sample, about 70% were seen once. J is TRBJ1-2 and V is TRBV11-2; D call uncertain. The sequencing input was peripheral blood. The receptor was derived from an older woman with acute or convalescent COVID-19. CDR3: CASSLDPGEAYGYTF. The CDR3, as DNA: TGTGCCAGCAGCTTAGACCCCGGTGAGGCCTATGGCTACACCTTC.